This paragraph covers one T cell receptor (beta chain) sequence. Only in-frame clones appear in the TCRdb table, and some are missing; sequencing was by immunoSEQ multiplex PCR. Among about 77,000 clones listed, around 93% were seen once. CDR3 length equals 16 residues. Germline V CDR1 and CDR2: MNHNS, SASEGT. V was cut by 0 bases and J by 2 bases, with 14 bases left in between. This specimen belongs to a study of T cell changes during pregnancy in multiple sclerosis. The origin of this receptor is a female donor in good health, enrolled as a control in a pregnancy study. Sequences were derived from peripheral blood, sampled after pregnancy. The V gene is TRBV6-1, the J gene TRBJ2-7; weak D call: TRBD2 (5 bases). The CDR3, as DNA: TGTGCCAGCAGTGAAGCCCAGGTCCGGGGTGCCTACGAGCAGTACTTC. Its translation is CASSEAQVRGAYEQYF.